Below, 10 T cell receptor beta chains from the same sample are listed, as sequenced in a study of blood T cell repertoires in COVID-19. Only in-frame clones appear in the TCRdb table, and some are missing; sequencing was by immunoSEQ multiplex PCR. The data hold about 260,000 clones, with 80% to 90% observed a single time. The sequencing sample was made of peripheral blood. The receptors originated from a woman aged 40 to 50 who had recovered from COVID-19.

V is TRBV6-6 and J is TRBJ1-1; unclear D gene. V was cut by 6 bases and J by 7 bases, with 15 bases left in between. Germline V gene lookup returns CDR1 MNHNY and CDR2 SVGAGI (reference sequence). The CDR3 extends over 13 amino acids. CDR3 in amino acids: CASSPARVGEAFF. CDR3 bases: TGTGCCAGCAGCCCCGCGAGGGTCGGTGAAGCTTTCTTT.

The table lists this clone with a count of one. J is TRBJ2-1 and V is TRBV7-2; 8 bases match TRBD1. After removal of 4 bases from V and 5 bases from J, the junction contained 4 bases not matched to a gene. The V gene's germline CDR1 is SGHTA and CDR2 FQGNSA. The CDR3 length is 14 residues. The CDR3 sequence: CASSYGTGNNEQFF. CDR3 coding DNA: TGTGCCAGCAGCTACGGGACAGGAAACAATGAGCAGTTCTTC.

CDR3 in amino acids: CASSVAQGAGGYTF. The DNA for the CDR3 is TGTGCCAGCAGCGTAGCACAGGGGGCGGGTGGCTACACCTTC. The chain combines TRBV9 with TRBJ1-2; 9 bases agree with TRBD1. The germline V gene encodes CDR1 SGDLS and CDR2 YYNGEE. J gave up 7 bases and V 0 bases, and 4 bases lay outside the gene matches. This CDR3 is 14 amino acids long.

The table lists this clone with a few counts. The J gene is TRBJ1-2, the V gene TRBV30; 11 bases are shared with TRBD1. V dropped 8 bases and J dropped 7; count of bases not matched to a gene: 9. Germline lookup yields CDR1 GTSNPN and CDR2 SVGIG (reference sequence). This CDR3 region has 13 residues. CDR3 DNA: TGTGCCGGTCAGGACAGGGGGCGTCGTGGCTACACCTTC. It encodes CAGQDRGRRGYTF.

V gene TRBV19 combines with J gene TRBJ1-2; D is perhaps TRBD1 (5 bases). The germline V and J ends were trimmed by 1 base and 5 bases, with 14 bases remaining between them. CDR3 length: 15 residues. In germline, CDR1 is LNHDA, CDR2 SQIVND (reference sequence). CDR3 sequence (DNA): TGTGCCAGTAGTATAGGAGACAGCCGGACGTATGGCTACACCTTC. Translating gives CASSIGDSRTYGYTF.

This clone was picked up one time. The CDR3 sequence is CAWSPGRGETQYF. CDR3 nucleotides: TGTGCCTGGAGTCCGGGCAGGGGCGAGACCCAGTACTTC. V gene TRBV30 combines with J gene TRBJ2-5, with D possibly matching TRBD1 (6 bases). The CDR3 totals 13 residues. Germline CDR1 reads GTSNPN; CDR2 reads SVGIG (reference sequence). Trimming stripped 2 bases from V and 5 bases from J, with 12 bases between.

The CDR3, as DNA: TGTGCCAGCAGCCAAGAGGGGACAGGGCTCGAGCAGTACTTC. It encodes CASSQEGTGLEQYF. The chain joins TRBV3-1 (or the pseudogene TRBV3-2) to TRBJ2-7, with TRBD1 identical over 9 bases. Germline V lookup: CDR1 LGHDT, CDR2 YNNKEL (reference sequence). The CDR3 is 14 amino acids. The V gene end was trimmed by 0 bases and the J gene end by 6 bases; junction bases not matched to a gene: 3.

The chain carries TRBV6-5 and TRBJ2-5, with a tentative D call TRBD1 (5 bases). V lost 5 bases and J lost 0, with 13 bases in between. Germline assignment: CDR1 MNHEY and CDR2 SVGAGI. The CDR3 length is 15 residues. The CDR3 region has the DNA TGTGCCAGCAGTCAACCTGACAGCTACCAAGAGACCCAGTACTTC. Its translation is CASSQPDSYQETQYF.

As for this clone: The identical CDR3 is also encoded by other nucleotide sequences in the sample. The chain has TRBV10-3 and TRBJ1-5, with TRBD1 identical over 9 bases. The V segment lost 4 bases and the J segment 5 bases; nucleotides outside the gene matches: 0. Germline-derived CDR1 and CDR2 are ENHRY and SYGVKD. The CDR3 runs to 13 residues. This chain's CDR3 is CAISGDRDQPQHF. The CDR3 bases are TGTGCCATCAGTGGGGACAGGGATCAGCCCCAGCATTTT.

This clone was detected only a few times. For the CDR3, the DNA is TGCACCAGCAGCCCGACTTTCCCGGGACAGGGGCGCGGGGGCTACACCTTC. It yields the protein CTSSPTFPGQGRGGYTF. The chain employs TRBV1 and TRBJ1-2; no DNA check was done on the table's D call, TRBD1. TRBV1 is a recognized pseudogene. The CDR3 has 17 residues.